One sample yielded the 32 T cell receptor beta chains listed below, sequenced in a study of cytotoxic CD8 clonotypes in ibrutinib-treated CLL. The assay was immunoSEQ multiplex PCR, and TCRdb's table has in-frame clones only and misses some. The sample gives about 300,000 clones, 70% to 80% of which show up once; about 6% is in the top ten. Sequencing used PBMCs, obtained at disease progression, from a patient treated with ibrutinib. The receptors come from a human donor with chronic lymphocytic leukemia.

The chain uses TRBV7-9 and TRBJ2-1, with TRBD2 matching 11 bases. The CDR3 totals 17 residues. The germline gives CDR1 SEHNR, CDR2 FQNEAQ (reference sequence). V shed 1 base and J 8 bases; nucleotides not matched to a gene: 10. The CDR3 DNA reads as TGTGCCAGCAGCTTAGTTCCAGTGACTAGCGGGGTACATGAGCAGTTCTTC. Its translation is CASSLVPVTSGVHEQFF.

A few counts support this clone. This chain connects TRBV7-6 to TRBJ1-2; D might be TRBD1 (5 bases). Trimming removed 1 base from V and 7 bases from J, with 19 bases in between. Germline values: CDR1 SGHVS, CDR2 FNYEAQ. The CDR3 spans 16 residues. The CDR3 coding sequence is TGTGCCAGCAGCTTAGGCACGAGAGGGACCGAGGGTGGCTACACCTTC. Its protein product is CASSLGTRGTEGGYTF. Using reference TRBV7-6 and TRBJ1-2 for the parts outside the CDR3, the full variable domain is GAGVSQSPRYKVTKRGQDVALRCDPISGHVSLYWYRQALGQGPEFLTYFNYEAQQDKSGLPNDRFSAERPEGSISTLTIQRTEQRDSAMYRCASSLGTRGTEGGYTFGSGTRLTVV.

This chain uses TRBV7-6 with TRBJ2-5; 9 nucleotides align to TRBD2. This CDR3 has 15 amino acids. Per germline, CDR1 SGHVS and CDR2 FNYEAQ. Trimming cost V 4 bases and J 4 bases; bases outside gene matches: 7. The CDR3 loop is CASSSPSLAGETQYF. In DNA, the CDR3 is TGTGCCAGCAGCTCTCCCTCACTAGCGGGAGAGACCCAGTACTTC.

The chain joins TRBV27 to TRBJ2-1, with D possibly TRBD2 on 6 matching bases. Per germline, CDR1 MNHEY and CDR2 SMNVEV (reference sequence). There are 14 residues in the CDR3. V dropped 5 bases and J dropped 2 bases, with 10 bases sitting between them. The chain's CDR3 is CASSTTGAYNEQFF. The CDR3 coding sequence is TGTGCCAGCAGTACGACGGGGGCCTACAATGAGCAGTTCTTC.

The CDR3 DNA sequence: TGTGCCAGCAGCCCCCGGGTAGGGTCGGGGTCTGGGGCCAACGTCCTGACTTTC. Translating gives CASSPRVGSGSGANVLTF. This chain joins TRBV7-6 and TRBJ2-6; the D gene is possibly TRBD2 (5 bases). Germline CDR1 reads SGHVS; CDR2 reads FNYEAQ. The CDR3 is made up of 18 amino acids. The V end was cut by 5 bases, the J end by 1 base, with 18 bases between. The full variable domain, its missing parts supplied by reference TRBV7-6 and TRBJ2-6, is GAGVSQSPRYKVTKRGQDVALRCDPISGHVSLYWYRQALGQGPEFLTYFNYEAQQDKSGLPNDRFSAERPEGSISTLTIQRTEQRDSAMYRCASSPRVGSGSGANVLTFGAGSRLTVL.

The chain joins TRBV18 to TRBJ2-6; D gene uncertain. Germline CDR1 is KGHSH and CDR2 is LQKENI. With 2 bases removed from V and 2 bases from J, the gap between germline ends came to 4 bases. This CDR3 is built from 14 residues. For the CDR3, the DNA is TGTGCCAGCTCACCAGGGACTGGGGCCAACGTCCTGACTTTC. Its protein is CASSPGTGANVLTF.

This clone was seen a handful of times. The chain is built from TRBV19 and TRBJ1-2, with TRBD1 matching over 7 bases. The CDR3 has 12 amino acids. Germline CDR1 reads LNHDA; CDR2 reads SQIVND (reference sequence). CDR3 amino acids: CSTRQGGYGYTF. The CDR3 bases are TGTTCTACGCGACAGGGCGGGTATGGCTACACCTTC.

The chain combines TRBV5-4 with TRBJ2-3, with TRBD2 matching 13 bases. CDR3 size: 19 residues. Germline lookup yields CDR1 SGHNT and CDR2 YYREEE (reference sequence). J was trimmed by 5 bases and V by 0 bases; bases with no gene match: 12. CDR3 in amino acids: CASSLASLAGGPGVDTQYF. In nucleotides, the CDR3 is TGTGCCAGCAGCTTGGCCTCACTAGCGGGAGGGCCGGGGGTAGATACGCAGTATTTT.

Worth noting for this clone: It is unclear where the CDR3 begins or ends on the DNA, so no DNA is shown, and the CDR3 is as TCRdb lists it. This chain uses TRBV11-2 with TRBJ1-1; the table's D gene call, TRBD1, was not cross checked with the DNA. The CDR3 contains 15 residues when both ends are counted. Germline V CDR1 and CDR2: SGHAT, FQNNGV. CDR3 residues: CASSFRARGNTEAFF.

The J gene is TRBJ1-2, the V gene TRBV5-1; TRBD1 might be the D (6 bases). The CDR3 totals 15 residues. The V and J ends lost 0 bases and 6 bases respectively, with 15 bases between them. CDR1 and CDR2 (germline): SGHRS, YFSETQ. CDR3 bases: TGCGCCAGCAGCTTGGTTGTCAGGGGAAGCAATGGCTACACCTTC. This codes for CASSLVVRGSNGYTF.

V gene TRBV10-1 combines with J gene TRBJ1-1, with no clear D. The V end was cut by 5 bases, the J end by 4 bases, with 11 bases between. CDR1 and CDR2 from the germline V gene are WNHNN and SYGVQD (reference sequence). This CDR3 spans 13 amino acids. The CDR3, as DNA: TGCGCCAGCAGTCTAGATTGGGGCACTGAAGCTTTCTTT. This gives the protein CASSLDWGTEAFF.

V is TRBV25-1 and J is TRBJ2-7; D is perhaps TRBD1 (5 bases). Germline V gene sequence: CDR1 MGHDK, CDR2 SYGVNS. This CDR3 is 17 amino acids long. Deletions cut 1 base from V and 2 bases from J, with 18 bases between. The CDR3 region is CASSEFSFWTRTYEQYF. CDR3 nucleotides: TGTGCCAGCAGTGAATTCTCATTCTGGACACGTACCTACGAGCAGTACTTC.

The sample holds one count of this clone. The rearrangement joins TRBV7-9 to TRBJ2-1, with 11 bases that match TRBD2. CDR1 and CDR2 (germline): SEHNR, FQNEAQ (reference sequence). V trimming: 5 bases; J trimming: 12 bases; junction bases outside the gene matches: 6. This CDR3 spans 13 amino acids. The CDR3 protein is CASSASGRTGQFF. The CDR3 bases are TGTGCCAGCAGCGCTAGCGGGAGGACCGGGCAGTTCTTC.

This clone was observed a single time. The rearrangement uses TRBV7-9 and TRBJ2-7, with 11 bases identical to TRBD1. Germline V lookup: CDR1 SEHNR, CDR2 FQNEAQ (reference sequence). V gave up 5 bases and J gave up 8 bases; unmatched junction bases: 11. The CDR3 covers 15 residues. The CDR3 sequence is CASSPRSGQGAKQYF. Written as DNA, the CDR3 is TGTGCCAGCAGCCCGCGGTCCGGACAGGGGGCAAAGCAGTACTTC.

The gene calls are TRBV7-8 and TRBJ2-7; a weak D match, TRBD2 (5 bases). Germline CDR1 SGHVS, CDR2 FQNEAQ. The V end lost 1 base, the J end lost 5 bases, and 12 bases lay between the germline ends. The CDR3 is 14 residues long. In nucleotides, the CDR3 is TGTGCCAGCAGCTTAGGTGGGAGTTCTAACGAGCAGTACTTC. This gives the protein CASSLGGSSNEQYF.

The CDR3 nucleotides are TGTGCCAGCAGCTTAGGGTTGGACTACGAGCAGTACTTC. This codes for CASSLGLDYEQYF. The chain couples TRBV7-9 to TRBJ2-7; no clear D. The CDR3 loop spans 13 amino acids. Germline V CDR1 and CDR2: SEHNR, FQNEAQ (reference sequence). Trimming pared 1 base from V and 3 bases from J, leaving 7 bases between.

This clone was observed a few times. The chain links TRBV27 to TRBJ2-7; 7 bases are shared with TRBD2. The CDR3 length is 16 residues. Germline lookup yields CDR1 MNHEY and CDR2 SMNVEV (reference sequence). V dropped 6 bases and J dropped 3; count of bases not matched to a gene: 14. CDR3 nucleotide sequence: TGTGCCAGCAGCCCCTCTTGGGGGGGATGGGGCTACGAGCAGTACTTC. It translates to CASSPSWGGWGYEQYF.

This chain links TRBV29-1 with TRBJ1-4; a possible D gene is TRBD1 (5 bases). The length of the CDR3 is 15 residues. CDR1 and CDR2 (germline): SQVTM, ANQGSEA. V gave up 7 bases and J gave up 5 bases, with 20 bases separating them. CDR3 loop: CSATPDSNKNEKLFF. The CDR3 DNA follows: TGCAGCGCCACGCCTGACAGTAACAAGAATGAAAAACTGTTTTTT.

The chain has TRBV5-4 and TRBJ1-2; D is uncertain. V lost 0 bases to trimming and J lost 4 bases, with 16 bases between them. CDR1 is SGHNT and CDR2 is YYREEE in the germline V gene (reference sequence). The CDR3 is made up of 16 amino acids. The DNA of the CDR3 is TGTGCCAGCAGCTTGGAAGCGGCAGGCTTTTTCTATGGCTACACCTTC. This encodes CASSLEAAGFFYGYTF.

This chain uses TRBV11-3 with TRBJ2-1; D is ambiguous. The germline CDR1 and CDR2 sequences are SGHNT and YENEEA. The CDR3 has 14 amino acids. Trimming left V 1 base short and J 4 bases short, with 8 bases between. The CDR3 region has the DNA TGTGCCAGCAGCTTAGCCGGGCCGTACAATGAGCAGTTCTTC. This gives the protein CASSLAGPYNEQFF.

The rearrangement links TRBV13 to TRBJ1-6; D gene uncertain. The V gene lost 5 bases and the J gene lost 10 bases, with 9 bases spanning the gap. Germline CDR1 is PRHDT and CDR2 is FYEKMQ (reference sequence). The CDR3 covers 12 residues. The CDR3, as DNA: TGTGCCAGCAGCATTCCTAACTCACCCCTCCACTTT. It specifies CASSIPNSPLHF.

This clone has only a few counts. The V and J genes are TRBV6-5 and TRBJ1-2; the match to TRBD1 covers 11 bases. The CDR3 extends over 14 amino acids. The germline V gene encodes CDR1 MNHEY and CDR2 SVGAGI. V trimming: 5 bases; J trimming: 4 bases; junction bases outside the gene matches: 3. CDR3 loop: CASSDGTGGYGYTF. In nucleotides, the CDR3 is TGTGCCAGCAGTGATGGGACAGGGGGCTATGGCTACACCTTC.

The chain is built from TRBV11-3 and TRBJ2-1, with D tentatively TRBD1 (6 bases). V lost 3 bases and J 0 bases, leaving 9 bases between the germline ends. CDR1 and CDR2 from the germline V gene are SGHNT and YENEEA. The CDR3 is 15 residues long. Written as DNA, the CDR3 is TGTGCCAGCAGCTTTTCAGGGGCCTCCTACAATGAGCAGTTCTTC. Translated, it gives CASSFSGASYNEQFF. Looking up the rest from reference TRBV11-3 and TRBJ2-1 gives the full variable domain: EAGVVQSPRYKIIEKKQPVAFWCNPISGHNTLYWYLQNLGQGPELLIRYENEEAVDDSQLPKDRFSAERLKGVDSTLKIQPAELGDSAVYLCASSFSGASYNEQFFGPGTRLTVL.

The chain has TRBV15 and TRBJ2-1, with 11 positions matching TRBD2. The ends lost 5 bases at V and 6 bases at J; junction bases unmatched: 12. Germline lookup yields CDR1 LNHNV and CDR2 YYDKDF (reference sequence). This CDR3 comprises 17 residues. In DNA, the CDR3 is TGTGCCACCAGCCGAGGGGCCCTAGCGGGAGGCGGCAATGAGCAGTTCTTC. This gives the protein CATSRGALAGGGNEQFF.

This rearrangement joins TRBV29-1 to TRBJ2-1; the D is unclear. The CDR3 totals 14 residues. The germline CDR1 and CDR2 sequences are SQVTM and ANQGSEA. The V end lost 3 bases, the J end lost 1 base, and 10 bases lay between the germline ends. This chain's CDR3 is CSVDPDRSYNEQFF. CDR3 coding DNA: TGCAGCGTTGACCCCGATCGGTCCTACAATGAGCAGTTCTTC.

The count of this clone is one. The chain couples TRBV7-9 to TRBJ1-3; tentative D call: TRBD1 (5 bases). This CDR3 spans 14 amino acids. V gave up 3 bases and J gave up 2 bases, with 8 bases separating them. CDR1 is SEHNR and CDR2 is FQNEAQ in the germline V gene (reference sequence). CDR3 DNA: TGTGCCAGCAGCTTGGAGGGGACTGGAAACACCATATATTTT. It encodes CASSLEGTGNTIYF.

This chain joins TRBV28 and TRBJ2-4; D gene unclear. Trimming left V 8 bases short and J 0 bases short, with 14 bases between. Germline V gene sequence: CDR1 MDHEN, CDR2 SYDVKM. The CDR3 covers 15 residues. CDR3 sequence reads: CASRRPTLAKNIQYF. The CDR3, as DNA: TGTGCCAGCCGCCGCCCTACGCTAGCCAAAAACATTCAGTACTTC.

The genes are TRBV5-6 and TRBJ1-3; D not resolved. Trimming cost V 0 bases and J 4 bases, with 8 bases left between them. The germline V gene encodes CDR1 SGHDT and CDR2 YYEEEE. The CDR3 is 14 amino acids. CDR3 sequence: CASSLVGSGNTIYF. CDR3 nucleotide sequence: TGTGCCAGCAGCTTGGTTGGGTCCGGAAACACCATATATTTT.

The CDR3 loop is CASSLGTGSRATEAFF. Written as DNA, the CDR3 is TGTGCCAGCAGCTTGGGGACAGGATCGAGGGCCACTGAAGCTTTCTTT. V usage is TRBV5-6 and J usage is TRBJ1-1; 7 bases fit TRBD1. This CDR3 region has 16 residues. CDR1 is SGHDT, CDR2 YYEEEE, per germline. The V gene end was trimmed by 0 bases and the J gene end by 4 bases; junction bases not matched to a gene: 9.

The chain combines TRBV18 with TRBJ1-4; D remains unclear. The V and J ends lost 6 bases and 2 bases respectively, with 13 bases between them. The CDR3 runs to 15 residues. Germline CDR1 KGHSH, CDR2 LQKENI. The CDR3 DNA sequence: TGTGCCAGCTCTCGCCTGCCGGGGACTAATGAAAAACTGTTTTTT. This codes for CASSRLPGTNEKLFF.

The CDR3 sequence is CASSFIQGSDTQYF. CDR3 nucleotides: TGTGCCAGCAGTTTCATACAGGGGTCAGATACGCAGTATTTT. This chain uses TRBV28 with TRBJ2-3; 7 positions match TRBD1. Germline CDR1 reads MDHEN; CDR2 reads SYDVKM. After removal of 3 bases from V and 4 bases from J, the junction contained 4 bases not matched to a gene. This CDR3 is 14 amino acids long.

The chain employs TRBV7-9 and TRBJ2-3, with D perhaps matching TRBD1 (6 bases). The CDR3 extends over 14 amino acids. CDR1 SEHNR and CDR2 FQNEAQ come from the germline V gene (reference sequence). The V end lost 0 bases, the J end lost 5 bases, and 9 bases lay between the germline ends. The CDR3 DNA sequence: TGTGCCAGCAGCTTAGCGGGGGCCGGAGATACGCAGTATTTT. Translation: CASSLAGAGDTQYF.